Listed below are T cell receptor beta chains from one sample, sequenced in a study of Ad26.COV2.S vaccination and SARS-CoV-2 variants. The protocol was immunoSEQ multiplex PCR, while the TCRdb copy is restricted to in-frame clones and leaves out a portion. The repertoire holds about 680,000 clones, with roughly nine tenths as singletons. The input for sequencing was peripheral blood, taken in a trial of Ad26.COV2.S vaccine versus placebo. The receptors derive from a person aged 18-65 years who received the Ad26.COV2.S COVID-19 vaccine or a placebo. The conserved cysteine and the conserved F or W are not part of the CDR3 here. Each record gives: V gene, J gene, CDR3 protein.

V gene: TRBV3-1/TRBV3-2; J gene: TRBJ2-1; CDR3 protein: ASSQGAYNEQF
V gene: TRBV29-1; J gene: TRBJ2-2; CDR3 protein: SVEFGGATGELF
V gene: TRBV2; J gene: TRBJ2-3; CDR3 protein: ASSVGLAQSTDTQY
V gene: TRBV7-9; J gene: TRBJ2-7; CDR3 protein: ASSSLGGSEQY
V gene: TRBV4-2; J gene: TRBJ2-7; CDR3 protein: ASSQRTTSYEQY
V gene: TRBV7-6; J gene: TRBJ2-1; CDR3 protein: ASSLAGTYNEQF
V gene: TRBV11-3; J gene: TRBJ2-7; CDR3 protein: ASSGPGQGQGEQY
V gene: TRBV2; J gene: TRBJ1-4; CDR3 protein: ASRGEKLF
V gene: TRBV27; J gene: TRBJ2-5; CDR3 protein: ASSLWNGPQETQY
V gene: TRBV4-1; J gene: TRBJ2-1; CDR3 protein: ASSRQAGRGLGNEQF
V gene: TRBV11-2; J gene: TRBJ1-2; CDR3 protein: ASSLAPGQGVTGYT
V gene: TRBV5-1; J gene: TRBJ2-5; CDR3 protein: ASSGAGGETQY
V gene: TRBV7-9; J gene: TRBJ2-1; CDR3 protein: ASSLDGFNNEQF
V gene: TRBV24-1; J gene: TRBJ2-1; CDR3 protein: ATSGFGNEQF
V gene: TRBV5-6; J gene: TRBJ1-2; CDR3 protein: ASSLMFQGGYT
V gene: TRBV15; J gene: TRBJ1-4; CDR3 protein: ATSRQSGGGNEKLF
V gene: TRBV18; J gene: TRBJ1-4; CDR3 protein: ASSPSSAGPNEKLF
V gene: TRBV6-5; J gene: TRBJ2-7; CDR3 protein: ASGLAGALYEQY
V gene: TRBV2; J gene: TRBJ2-5; CDR3 protein: ASSESQGPPTQY
V gene: TRBV7-9; J gene: TRBJ2-5; CDR3 protein: ASSLGPGYQETQY
V gene: TRBV21-1; J gene: TRBJ2-7; CDR3 protein: FVAYEQY
V gene: TRBV18; J gene: TRBJ1-4; CDR3 protein: ASSPSEDRKLF
V gene: TRBV2; J gene: TRBJ2-5; CDR3 protein: ASRGEGTGVHSAQY
V gene: TRBV4-1; J gene: TRBJ2-3; CDR3 protein: ASSQDSPGGVGAADTQY
V gene: TRBV5-4; J gene: TRBJ1-2; CDR3 protein: ASSSPGQGGYGYT
V gene: TRBV7-9; J gene: TRBJ2-5; CDR3 protein: ASSPQIQETQY
V gene: TRBV6-2/TRBV6-3; J gene: TRBJ2-1; CDR3 protein: ASSRAGVSDEQF
V gene: TRBV9; J gene: TRBJ2-2; CDR3 protein: ASSVLAGGHTGELF
V gene: TRBV5-1; J gene: TRBJ2-3; CDR3 protein: ASSLATADTQY
V gene: TRBV20-1; J gene: TRBJ2-1; CDR3 protein: SASRTLSSYNEQF
V gene: TRBV7-9; J gene: TRBJ1-1; CDR3 protein: ASSLIIYTEAF
V gene: TRBV2; J gene: TRBJ1-2; CDR3 protein: ASTGGNGYT
V gene: TRBV4-1; J gene: TRBJ2-1; CDR3 protein: ARVFNEQF
V gene: TRBV7-6; J gene: TRBJ2-5; CDR3 protein: ASSLFSGGQETQY
V gene: TRBV6-1; J gene: TRBJ1-5; CDR3 protein: ASSDILQGSYSNQPQH
V gene: TRBV7-2; J gene: TRBJ1-2; CDR3 protein: ASSLVVHGYT
V gene: TRBV28; J gene: TRBJ2-7; CDR3 protein: ASSFLGTSGDYEQY
V gene: TRBV7-2; J gene: TRBJ1-6; CDR3 protein: ASSAGGSPPLH
V gene: TRBV5-1; J gene: TRBJ1-2; CDR3 protein: ASSPGEGSYGYT
V gene: TRBV27; J gene: TRBJ2-1; CDR3 protein: ASRTSGIDEQF
V gene: TRBV5-4; J gene: TRBJ1-2; CDR3 protein: ASSLDRGGYGYT
V gene: TRBV6-5; J gene: TRBJ2-7; CDR3 protein: ATRPSSYEQY
V gene: TRBV10-3; J gene: TRBJ2-3; CDR3 protein: AISESLGLADGDTQY
V gene: TRBV30; J gene: TRBJ2-3; CDR3 protein: AWSKLAGVTFSTDTQY
V gene: TRBV10-3; J gene: TRBJ1-1; CDR3 protein: AISDSGTGINTEAF